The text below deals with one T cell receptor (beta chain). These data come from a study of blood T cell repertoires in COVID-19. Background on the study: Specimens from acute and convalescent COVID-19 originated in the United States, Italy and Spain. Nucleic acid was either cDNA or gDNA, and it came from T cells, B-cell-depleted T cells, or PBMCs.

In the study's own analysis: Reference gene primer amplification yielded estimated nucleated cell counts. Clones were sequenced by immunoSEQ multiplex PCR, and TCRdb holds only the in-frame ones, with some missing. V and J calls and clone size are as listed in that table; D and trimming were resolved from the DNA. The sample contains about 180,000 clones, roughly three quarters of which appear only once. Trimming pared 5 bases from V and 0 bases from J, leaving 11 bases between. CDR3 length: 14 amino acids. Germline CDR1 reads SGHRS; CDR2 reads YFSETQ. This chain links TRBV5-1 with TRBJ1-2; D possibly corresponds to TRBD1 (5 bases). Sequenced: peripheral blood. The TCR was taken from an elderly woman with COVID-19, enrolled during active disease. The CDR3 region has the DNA TGCGCCAGCAGAGCAGGGCCCACTAACTATGGCTACACCTTC. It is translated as CASRAGPTNYGYTF. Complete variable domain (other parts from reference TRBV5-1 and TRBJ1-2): KAGVTQTPRYLIKTRGQQVTLSCSPISGHRSVSWYQQTPGQGLQFLFEYFSETQRNKGNFPGRFSGRQFSNSRSEMNVSTLELGDSALYLCASRAGPTNYGYTFGSGTRLTVV.